A single sample is the source of the 20 T cell receptor beta chains below, sequenced in a study of T cell responses to AZD1222 COVID-19 vaccine. Here immunoSEQ multiplex PCR was the method, and the copy in TCRdb shows in-frame clones only, minus some. Of 95,000 to 100,000 clones in the sample, around 84% were seen once. Sample: peripheral blood, taken on day 0 of AZD1222 vaccination. Receptor source: an adult in good health.

The V gene is TRBV2, the J gene TRBJ2-5, with a weak D call TRBD1 (5 bases). Germline V gives CDR1 SNHLY, CDR2 FYNNEI. There are 13 residues in the CDR3. Trimming cost V 7 bases and J 5 bases, with 14 bases left between them. The CDR3 is CASIDDSSETQYF. In DNA, the CDR3 is TGTGCCAGCATCGACGACAGCTCGGAGACCCAGTACTTC.

The rearrangement uses TRBV7-9 and TRBJ1-5; a possible D gene is TRBD1 (6 bases). The CDR3 loop spans 17 amino acids. The germline V gene has CDR1 SEHNR and CDR2 FQNEAQ (reference sequence). The CDR3 nucleotides read TGTGCACCGAGTCTCGGGCGAGGGGGAAGGAGCAATCAGCCCCAGCATTTT. This codes for CAPSLGRGGRSNQPQHF.

This chain links TRBV27 with TRBJ2-3; D possibly uses TRBD1 or TRBD2 (5 bases each). In germline, CDR1 is MNHEY, CDR2 SMNVEV (reference sequence). V dropped 6 bases and J dropped 2 bases, with 12 bases sitting between them. The CDR3 is made up of 14 amino acids. CDR3: CASRPGPNTDTQYF. As DNA, the CDR3 is TGTGCCAGCAGACCGGGACCCAACACAGATACGCAGTATTTT.

The chain is built from TRBV19 and TRBJ1-3, with D uncertain. This CDR3 spans 14 amino acids. In germline, CDR1 is LNHDA, CDR2 SQIVND (reference sequence). The ends were cut back, 1 base at V and 1 base at J, with 5 bases in the middle. The CDR3: CASSIAASGNTIYF. DNA for the CDR3: TGTGCCAGTAGTATAGCGGCTTCTGGAAACACCATATATTTT.

V and J are TRBV15 and TRBJ2-1; D call uncertain. Per the germline V gene, CDR1 is LNHNV and CDR2 is YYDKDF (reference sequence). The CDR3 contains 13 residues. Trimming removed 5 bases at V and 6 bases at J, with 11 bases between. This chain's CDR3 is CATSQQRLNEQFF. CDR3 coding DNA: TGTGCCACCAGCCAGCAGAGACTCAATGAGCAGTTCTTC.

V usage is TRBV29-1 and J usage is TRBJ1-2; D may be TRBD1 (5 bases). In germline, CDR1 is SQVTM, CDR2 ANQGSEA. The CDR3 has 13 amino acids. V lost 4 bases and J 8 bases, leaving 17 bases between the germline ends. CDR3 sequence (DNA): TGCAGCGTTGTGGGGACCCCGGGGGAGGGCTACACCTTC. As protein: CSVVGTPGEGYTF.

The chain is built from TRBV4-3 and TRBJ1-2; the match to TRBD1 covers 7 bases. V lost 0 bases to trimming and J lost 7 bases; unmatched junction nucleotides: 8. Germline CDR1 LGHNA, CDR2 YSLEER. CDR3 length equals 15 residues. The CDR3 DNA follows: TGCGCCAGCAGCCAAGACGAAAAGGGGGCTGGTGGCTACACCTTC. Encoded protein: CASSQDEKGAGGYTF.

The chain is built from TRBV19 and TRBJ1-5; D may be TRBD1 (5 bases). Germline V CDR1 and CDR2: LNHDA, SQIVND (reference sequence). Between the trimmed V and J ends, which lost 0 bases and 6 bases, there was a span of 15 bases. The length of the CDR3 is 16 residues. The CDR3: CASSIDLTEVGQPQHF. The CDR3 DNA reads as TGTGCCAGTAGTATAGATCTGACAGAGGTAGGTCAGCCCCAGCATTTT.

J is TRBJ2-7 and V is TRBV10-3, with D tentatively TRBD2 (6 bases). From germline, CDR1 is ENHRY and CDR2 SYGVKD. The CDR3 has 13 amino acids. V was shortened by 4 bases and J by 2 bases, with 9 bases between the two germline ends. The chain's CDR3 is CAISGGTTYEQYF. DNA for the CDR3: TGTGCCATCAGTGGCGGGACCACCTACGAGCAGTACTTC.

The V call is TRBV27, the J call TRBJ1-5; 9 bases are a match to TRBD1. The V gene's germline CDR1 is MNHEY and CDR2 SMNVEV (reference sequence). The CDR3 contains 17 residues. Trimming at V came to 6 bases and at J to 1 base, leaving 10 bases not matched to a gene. The CDR3 DNA is TGTGCCAGCAGAACACAGGGGGCGCCTAAAAGCAATCAGCCCCAGCATTTT. This sequence encodes CASRTQGAPKSNQPQHF.

This clone appeared many times. V and J are TRBV28 and TRBJ1-1; 9 positions agree with TRBD1. Germline lookup yields CDR1 MDHEN and CDR2 SYDVKM. With V trimmed by 0 bases and J by 3 bases, 17 bases remained unmatched. The CDR3 loop spans 20 amino acids. CDR3 loop: CASSLWGTGRISALDTEAFF. The CDR3 region has the DNA TGTGCCAGCAGTTTATGGGGGACAGGGAGGATATCCGCGTTGGACACTGAAGCTTTCTTT.

This clone has only a few counts. V usage is TRBV18 and J usage is TRBJ2-3, with 8 bases aligning to TRBD1. The CDR3 runs to 15 residues. V was clipped by 3 bases and J by 4 bases; unmatched bases: 6. The germline gives CDR1 KGHSH, CDR2 LQKENI. The CDR3 DNA is TGTGCCAGCTCACCTCGGACAGGGCGCGCAGATACGCAGTATTTT. As protein: CASSPRTGRADTQYF.

A single count supports this clone. J is TRBJ1-1 and V is TRBV28, with unresolved D. V lost 11 bases and J 7 bases, leaving 14 bases between the germline ends. The CDR3 consists of 11 residues. Germline V gives CDR1 MDHEN, CDR2 SYDVKM. The CDR3 here is CASKRDYEAFF. The CDR3 nucleotides read TGTGCCTCGAAGAGGGATTATGAAGCTTTCTTT.

This chain joins TRBV23-1 and TRBJ2-7; no definite D call. TRBV23-1 is identified as an open reading frame with a role that is uncertain. CDR3 length equals 13 residues. Trimming removed 3 bases at V and 3 bases at J, with 9 bases between. This CDR3 reads CASSQFKDYEQYF. Here the CDR3 DNA reads TGCGCCAGCAGTCAGTTTAAGGACTACGAGCAGTACTTC.

The rearrangement joins TRBV7-2 to TRBJ1-5; D is possibly TRBD1 (6 bases). The germline V gene has CDR1 SGHTA and CDR2 FQGNSA. V gave up 5 bases and J gave up 6 bases, with 17 bases separating them. The CDR3 extends over 15 amino acids. CDR3 in amino acids: CASSLGIQGVQPQHF. The CDR3 region has the DNA TGTGCCAGCAGCCTGGGTATACAGGGAGTTCAGCCCCAGCATTTT.

This sequence joins TRBV28 and TRBJ1-2; TRBD1 matches at 12 bases. Per the germline V gene, CDR1 is MDHEN and CDR2 is SYDVKM. The CDR3 extends over 15 amino acids. Unmatched junction bases numbered 3, after V lost 5 bases and J lost 2 bases. The CDR3 region has the DNA TGTGCCAGCAGTCCAGGGACAGGGGGCAACTATGGCTACACCTTC. It codes for CASSPGTGGNYGYTF.

This sequence joins TRBV6-2 or TRBV6-3 and TRBJ2-1; D call uncertain. The V and J ends lost 3 bases and 7 bases respectively, with 19 bases between them. CDR1 and CDR2 from the germline V gene are MNHEY and SVGEGT. The CDR3 sequence is 16 residues long. The CDR3: CASSYPGPWMDNEQFF. In nucleotides, the CDR3 is TGTGCCAGCAGTTATCCCGGACCTTGGATGGATAATGAGCAGTTCTTC.

The genes are TRBV18 and TRBJ1-2; D possibly corresponds to TRBD1 (5 bases). Germline assignment: CDR1 KGHSH and CDR2 LQKENI. Trimming took 3 bases from V and 7 from J, leaving 9 bases between them. The CDR3 runs 12 residues. The DNA for the CDR3 is TGTGCCAGCTCACCCGGAGGGGTTGGCTACACCTTC. As protein: CASSPGGVGYTF.

This clone appeared once. The chain recombines TRBV4-3 with TRBJ2-7; D unclear. CDR1 is LGHNA and CDR2 is YSLEER in the germline V gene. The CDR3 totals 13 residues. V was clipped by 0 bases and J by 3 bases, with 6 bases between them. CDR3 region: CASSQDRSYEQYF. CDR3 coding DNA: TGCGCCAGCAGCCAAGATCGGAGCTACGAGCAGTACTTC.

The chain uses TRBV7-9 and TRBJ1-1; 7 bases align to TRBD1. Germline V gene data show CDR1 as SEHNR and CDR2 as FQNEAQ (reference sequence). Trimming took 2 bases from V and 2 from J; bases not matched to a gene: 5. The CDR3 is 15 residues long. CDR3 DNA: TGTGCCAGCAGCTTAATTTGGGACAGTAACACTGAAGCTTTCTTT. It is translated as CASSLIWDSNTEAFF.